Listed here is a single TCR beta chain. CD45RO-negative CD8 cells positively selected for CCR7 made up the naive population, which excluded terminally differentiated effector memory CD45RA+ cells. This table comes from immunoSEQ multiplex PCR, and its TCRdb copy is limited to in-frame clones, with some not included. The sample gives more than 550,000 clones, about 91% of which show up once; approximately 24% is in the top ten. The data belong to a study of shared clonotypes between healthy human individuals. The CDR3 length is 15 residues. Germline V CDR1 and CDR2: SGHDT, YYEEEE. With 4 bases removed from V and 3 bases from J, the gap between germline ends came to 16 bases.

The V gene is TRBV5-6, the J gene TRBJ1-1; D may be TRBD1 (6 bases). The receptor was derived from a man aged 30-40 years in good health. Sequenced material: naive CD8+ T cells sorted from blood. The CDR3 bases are TGTGCCAGCAGCGACCCGGAGGGGGGTGACACTGAAGCTTTCTTT. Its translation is CASSDPEGGDTEAFF.